This T cell receptor (beta chain) was sequenced for a study of read filtering for tumor transcriptome and immune sequencing. The CDR3 runs 17 residues. The J segment lost 5 bases and the V segment lost 2 bases, leaving 12 bases of the junction unmatched. Germline CDR1 reads MNHEY; CDR2 reads SVGAGI. In this sample, this clonotype turned up many times. Its specificity is unknown. Broader study findings: IR-seq and RNA-seq agreed better without single-read clonotypes. RNA-seq captured clonotypes less deeply and reliably than IR-seq. Sorted CD138-negative bone marrow cells were not purified T cells.

The library was built from roughly 400 ng RNA with molecular barcoded adaptors for alpha/delta and beta/gamma chains. MiXCR, run by TCRdb on the reads, gives a single entry per CDR3 protein. The sample lists about 130,000 distinct CDR3 sequences, about an eighth seen once, with about 11% in the top ten. This receptor was obtained from a donor aged 40 or older with multiple myeloma. This rearrangement joins TRBV6-5 to TRBJ2-1; 7 nucleotides align to TRBD2. The material sequenced was a population of CD138-negative cells sorted from bone marrow. Here the CDR3 reads CASSYGRGGSRDNEQFF. In DNA form, the CDR3 reads TGTGCCAGCAGTTACGGTAGAGGCGGGAGTAGGGACAATGAGCAGTTCTTC.